This T cell receptor beta chain was observed in a study of cytomegalovirus exposure and HLA in healthy donors. Across the whole study: Among the roughly 370 genotyped donors, around 85% were placed in the Caucasian-associated ancestry cluster.

Whole-study findings and limits: TCR beta sequences reportedly predicted the HLA-A and HLA-B alleles of most subjects accurately. Testing in vitro showed a few CMV-associated chains specific for CMV antigens. Most observed TCR sequences were rare, whereas some public TCRs were detected in many donors.

This clone was counted between two and nine times. Its antigen is undetermined. Primers included in the PCR were 60 Vbeta and 13 Jbeta primers. Profiled with immunoSEQ multiplex PCR; TCRdb holds only in-frame clones, not every one. There are around 91,000 clones in the sample; around 64% occur only once, and more than 2.5% lies in the top ten. Sequenced material: PBMCs. The origin of this receptor is a man in his sixties in good health and CMV-seronegative.

The CDR3 region is CASSPRTGWNTEAFF. The CDR3 DNA sequence: TGTGCCAGCAGTCCAAGGACAGGGTGGAACACTGAAGCTTTCTTT. The V gene is TRBV28, the J gene TRBJ1-1, with 8 bases fitting TRBD1. CDR1 and CDR2 from the germline V gene are MDHEN and SYDVKM. The V segment lost 5 bases and the J segment 1 base; nucleotides outside the gene matches: 6. The CDR3 sequence is 15 residues long.